The source of this TCR beta chain is a study of cytotoxic CD8 clonotypes in ibrutinib-treated CLL. Study overall: With a range of 6 to 36, the median treatment time before response samples were taken was more than 10 months.

Investigators sought sequencing depths of between 1 in 200,000 and 1 in 1 million T cells. TCRdb keeps only in-frame clones here, not all; method: immunoSEQ multiplex PCR. The data contain 50,000 to 65,000 clones, roughly 71% of them seen just once; the ten biggest clones take up around 43%. On this clone itself: Its specificity is unknown.

General study results and limits: Samples from sustained-remission and progressing patients were taken at different times. With treatment, public clonotypes, which were uncommon, either contracted or remained stable.

The CDR3 runs to 15 residues. The germline V gene has CDR1 SGHTA and CDR2 FQGNSA. With 2 bases clipped from V and 3 bases from J, the junction kept 3 bases outside the gene matches. Material: PBMCs, obtained after 12 months of ibrutinib treatment. The clonotype originates from a human donor with chronic lymphocytic leukemia. The chain combines TRBV7-2 with TRBJ2-7, with 11 bases aligning to TRBD1. CDR3 DNA: TGTGCCAGCAGCTTATTGGGACAGGGGGTCTACGAGCAGTACTTC. This encodes CASSLLGQGVYEQYF.